The TCR beta chain under discussion was sequenced for a study of monozygotic twins with inflammatory bowel disease (dated by TCRdb to the late 2010s). For the wider study: A total of 28 monozygotic twin pairs were included in the full study, comprising nine German pairs (four IBD-concordant, five IBD-discordant) and 19 IBD-discordant Danish pairs. The search for disease-associated traits relied mainly on comparing IBD patients with their genetically identical healthy co-twins within discordant pairs. Each individual had, on average, about 151 000 unique TCRalpha sequences and 181 000 unique TCRbeta sequences available for analysis. Study-wide findings and limitations: A decrease in TCRbeta repertoire diversity, as measured by inverse Simpson index, was observed in IBD patients compared with their healthy co-twins. Distinction between different T cell subtypes could not be achieved in the analysis. No single strong signal or clonotype linked to IBD turned up in the results, so the idea that one exists was not supported. IBD patients shared fewer clonotypes with other individuals than healthy twins did, most markedly in patients showing signs of disease activity. Repertoire similarity did not differ between concordant and discordant twins, possibly due to limited statistical power. Differing immunosuppressive treatments among patients may have added background noise and inter-individual variability to the repertoires.

From each donor, an approximately 2.5 ml peripheral blood sample was collected into PAXgene tubes and stored at -80 degrees C. Without any T cell sorting, total RNA was extracted from whole blood using the PAXgene blood miRNA kit on an automated QIAcube. Peripheral blood from monozygotic twin pairs who were concordant or discordant for inflammatory bowel disease underwent deep TCRalpha and TCRbeta repertoire profiling using unique molecular barcoding. Smoking habits were recorded for all twin pairs, and each individual was classified as a current, former or never smoker. Library preparation used 5' RACE. Preparation of each TCR library used around 3,500 ng of total RNA. For each sample, cDNA synthesis was carried out in eight separate reactions using SMARTScribe reverse transcriptase. During cDNA synthesis, unique molecular identifiers containing a 6-nucleotide sample barcode were introduced by template switching. Amplification of TCRalpha and TCRbeta cDNA involved two nested PCRs of about 15 and 9 cycles, and each PCR was followed by bead purification. Before amplification, the cDNA was treated with uracil DNA-glycosylase and purified using the QIAquick PCR purification kit. The second PCR added Illumina TruSeq-compatible adapters along with sample-specific barcodes. Library quality and concentration were assessed using TapeStation and Qubit, and roughly 5.5 ng of each library was pooled. Pooled libraries were sequenced on an Illumina HiSeq2500 single-index Rapid Run with 2 x 100 bp reads and custom sequencing primers. For the original study's pipeline: MiGEC version 1.2.6 was used for UMI-based consensus assembly, which corrected PCR and sequencing errors. MiXCR version 2.1.1 handled V(D)J alignment, clonotype assembly and CDR3 extraction. To normalise gene usage, clonotype sharing and MAIT/NKT TCR abundance, the top 1000, 10 000 and 20 000 clonotypes in each sample were analysed. Diversity was computed as the inverse Simpson index with the vegan R package after downsampling to 27 000 UMIs. Paired Mann-Whitney U tests were applied to discordant twin pairs, with Benjamini-Hochberg correction for multiple testing. TCRdb reprocessed the reads and lists each CDR3 protein sequence as a single entry, with no DNA. TCRdb, not the original authors, processed these V and J calls. The sample's records list 200,000 to 250,000 distinct CDR3 sequences. Roughly 1.5% of the sample belongs to the ten largest clones.

The CDR3 covers 16 residues, taking in both the cysteine and the phenylalanine. Only the protein is on record. As encoded in the germline V gene, CDR1 is MNHEY while CDR2 is SVGAGI. As to this clonotype: What antigen it recognizes has not been identified.

The clonotype originates from a human donor with ulcerative colitis or Crohn's disease, or a healthy co-twin of an affected twin (not recorded which). The material sequenced was blood. The V and J genes are TRBV6-5 and TRBJ1-4. The CDR3 loop reads CASSPSVGITNEKLFF.